This T cell receptor (beta chain) was captured in a study of cytomegalovirus exposure and HLA in healthy donors. Whole-study findings and limits: The study designated 150 to 200 TCR beta chains cytomegalovirus-associated. A prior analysis recorded that most TCR beta V segments were productive about 90% or about 30% of the time. Accurate prediction of HLA-A and HLA-B alleles (for most subjects) was reportedly achieved from TCR beta sequences.

The PCR was carried out with 60 Vbeta primers and 13 Jbeta primers. TCRdb's table, derived via immunoSEQ multiplex PCR, lists solely in-frame clones and lacks some. The table includes about 100,000 clones, 75% to 80% detected once. Worth noting for this clone: Its specificity is unknown.

The sequence came from a male donor in good health and CMV-seropositive. Source material: PBMCs.

DNA of the CDR3: TGTGCCAGCAGTCGCCTTATGGAGAGGGGAAACACCATATATTTT. It encodes CASSRLMERGNTIYF. This sequence joins TRBV6-5 and TRBJ1-3, with no clear D. Per the germline V gene, CDR1 is MNHEY and CDR2 is SVGAGI. CDR3 length: 15 residues. V lost 5 bases, J lost 4 bases, and 15 bases lay in between.